Listed here are 8 T cell receptor beta chains from one sample, sequenced in a study of T cells in Graves' hyperthyroidism and ophthalmopathy. TCR beta CDR3 sequences were amplified from RNA transcripts. In the first-round RT-PCR of the TCR CDR3, the HTBI primer set was used. Via MiXCR, TCRdb re-called the multiplex PCR reads, giving one row per CDR3 protein. The profile shows 200,000 to 250,000 distinct CDR3 sequences, roughly 15% of them singletons. Material for sequencing was blood. These TCRs come from a man between 45 and 60 years old with Graves' hyperthyroidism.

Of note for this clonotype: Possible read error: a much larger clone is one base away. This chain connects TRBV28 to TRBJ1-5; D gene unclear. The CDR3 length is 15 residues. Germline lookup yields CDR1 MDHEN and CDR2 SYDVKM. V was cut by 10 bases and J by 4 bases, with 20 bases left in between. The CDR3 DNA reads TGTGCCATCACCCCCTACCCGGACGGGAATCAGCCCCAGCATTTT. Protein sequence: CAITPYPDGNQPQHF.

The chain carries TRBV7-3 and TRBJ2-3, with no clear D. CDR1 is SGHTA and CDR2 is FQGTGA in the germline V gene. The V and J ends lost 7 bases and 3 bases respectively, with 11 bases between them. This CDR3 is built from 13 residues. The CDR3 here is CASNSTLTDTQYF. CDR3 sequence (DNA): TGTGCCAGCAACTCAACACTTACAGATACGCAGTATTTT.

There are many counts of this clonotype. The chain recombines TRBV13 with TRBJ2-1; D could derive from TRBD1 or TRBD2 (6 bases each). The germline V and J ends were trimmed by 5 bases and 8 bases, with 19 bases remaining between them. Germline V gene sequence: CDR1 PRHDT, CDR2 FYEKMQ (reference sequence). The CDR3 has 15 residues. The CDR3 loop reads CASSDVQGGRDEQFF. The CDR3 DNA is TGTGCCAGCAGCGACGTACAGGGAGGTCGGGATGAGCAGTTCTTC.

This chain uses TRBV20-1 with TRBJ2-1; TRBD2 might be the D (5 bases). CDR3 size: 14 residues. Trimming cost V 2 bases and J 8 bases, with 16 bases left between them. Germline V CDR1 and CDR2: DFQATT, SNEGSKA (reference sequence). The CDR3 spells CSARFLPRRDEQFF. The CDR3, as DNA: TGCAGTGCTAGATTCCTTCCCCGGCGGGATGAGCAGTTCTTC.

The V gene is TRBV11-3, the J gene TRBJ2-2, with 8 bases lining up with TRBD1. V shed 8 bases, J shed 1 base, and the junction held 15 bases outside the gene matches. CDR3 length equals 18 residues. Germline values: CDR1 SGHNT, CDR2 YENEEA. CDR3 nucleotides: TGTGCCAGCTCCCCACAAACGCCAGGGACAGGGAACACCGGGGAGCTGTTTTTT. This translates into CASSPQTPGTGNTGELFF.

This chain connects TRBV4-2 to TRBJ2-7; D possibly uses TRBD1 or TRBD2 (5 bases each). Trimming left V 3 bases short and J 6 bases short, with 12 bases between. From germline, CDR1 is LGHNA and CDR2 YNFKEQ. The CDR3 is 13 residues long. Written as DNA, the CDR3 is TGTGCCAGCAGCCACCCCGGGACGGGCGAGCAGTACTTC. As protein: CASSHPGTGEQYF.

The V gene is TRBV27, the J gene TRBJ2-7; a possible D gene is TRBD1 (6 bases). This CDR3 contains 14 residues. Germline CDR1 is MNHEY and CDR2 is SMNVEV (reference sequence). The V and J ends lost 6 bases and 0 bases respectively, with 12 bases between them. For the CDR3, the DNA is TGTGCCAGCAGGCAGACAGGAAACTCCTACGAGCAGTACTTC. This encodes CASRQTGNSYEQYF.

This clonotype was detected only a few times. This chain uses TRBV20-1 with TRBJ2-1, with 13 positions matching TRBD2. V trimming: 4 bases; J trimming: 0 bases; junction bases outside the gene matches: 9. CDR1 is DFQATT and CDR2 is SNEGSKA in the germline V gene (reference sequence). The CDR3 totals 18 residues. The CDR3 nucleotides read TGCAGTGCTAAGACCGGGACTAGCGGGGTAAGCTCCTACAATGAGCAGTTCTTC. This gives the protein CSAKTGTSGVSSYNEQFF.